The rows below give T cell receptor beta chains drawn from one sample of a study of T cell responses to AZD1222 COVID-19 vaccine. Assay used: immunoSEQ multiplex PCR; TCRdb lists only in-frame clones, some missing. The data contain under 150,000 clones, roughly 93% of them singletons. Sample: peripheral blood, taken on day 0 of AZD1222 vaccination. All receptors come from an adult in good health. The CDR3 runs from the conserved cysteine through the conserved F or W. Each record gives: J gene, clone size, D gene, V gene, CDR3 protein, CDR3 DNA. A D gene is named only where the DNA matches it firmly. Size tells how often a clone was seen (once, few, many) or the class of an expanded clone, and some rows leave it out.

j_gene: TRBJ2-2; abundance: NA; d_gene: TRBD2; v_gene: TRBV27; CDR3aa: CASNRLAERTGELFF; CDR3nt: TGTGCCAGCAATCGACTAGCGGAGCGCACCGGGGAGCTGTTTTTT
j_gene: TRBJ1-4; abundance: once; d_gene: TRBD1; v_gene: TRBV9; CDR3aa: CASSVDRGTNEKLFF; CDR3nt: TGTGCCAGCAGCGTCGACAGGGGGACTAATGAAAAACTGTTTTTT
j_gene: TRBJ1-1; abundance: NA; d_gene: NA; v_gene: TRBV7-2; CDR3aa: CASSEPQGHTEAFF; CDR3nt: TGTGCCAGCAGCGAACCACAGGGACACACTGAAGCTTTCTTT
j_gene: TRBJ1-5; abundance: NA; d_gene: NA; v_gene: TRBV19; CDR3aa: CASGTGNQPQHF; CDR3nt: TGTGCCAGCGGGACCGGCAATCAGCCCCAGCATTTT
j_gene: TRBJ1-4; abundance: NA; d_gene: TRBD1; v_gene: TRBV10-2; CDR3aa: CASSRDRVQNEKLFF; CDR3nt: TGCGCCAGCAGCCGGGACAGGGTACAAAATGAAAAACTGTTTTTT
j_gene: TRBJ2-1; abundance: NA; d_gene: TRBD2; v_gene: TRBV7-9; CDR3aa: CASSSRTSGENLKQFF; CDR3nt: TGTGCCAGCAGCTCCCGGACTAGCGGGGAAAACTTGAAACAGTTCTTC
j_gene: TRBJ2-5; abundance: NA; d_gene: NA; v_gene: TRBV5-1; CDR3aa: CASSLVAVQETQYF; CDR3nt: TGCGCCAGCAGCTTGGTAGCAGTCCAAGAGACCCAGTACTTC
j_gene: TRBJ1-4; abundance: NA; d_gene: NA; v_gene: TRBV19; CDR3aa: CASTLTGANEKLFF; CDR3nt: TGTGCCAGTACCCTGACAGGCGCGAATGAAAAACTGTTTTTT
j_gene: TRBJ1-1; abundance: NA; d_gene: NA; v_gene: TRBV7-9; CDR3aa: CASSLQGGMTEAFF; CDR3nt: TGTGCCAGCAGCTTACAAGGGGGGATGACTGAAGCTTTCTTT
j_gene: TRBJ1-3; abundance: NA; d_gene: NA; v_gene: TRBV11-2; CDR3aa: CASSLDFNRADSGNTIYF; CDR3nt: TGTGCCAGCAGCTTAGATTTTAACAGGGCAGACTCTGGAAACACCATATATTTT
j_gene: TRBJ1-2; abundance: NA; d_gene: NA; v_gene: TRBV14; CDR3aa: CASSLSPYGYTF; CDR3nt: TGTGCCAGCAGCCTTTCCCCCTATGGCTACACCTTC
j_gene: TRBJ2-7; abundance: NA; d_gene: TRBD2; v_gene: TRBV5-4; CDR3aa: CASSMSGGAVTYEQYF; CDR3nt: TGTGCCAGCAGCATGAGCGGGGGGGCCGTAACCTACGAGCAGTACTTC
j_gene: TRBJ1-6; abundance: NA; d_gene: NA; v_gene: TRBV2; CDR3aa: CASSESISAGPSSYNSPLHF; CDR3nt: TGTGCCAGCAGTGAAAGCATCTCAGCGGGGCCGAGCTCCTATAATTCACCCCTCCACTTT
j_gene: TRBJ2-3; abundance: NA; d_gene: TRBD1; v_gene: TRBV9; CDR3aa: CASSKGQGVSTDTQYF; CDR3nt: TGTGCCAGCAGCAAGGGACAGGGGGTCAGCACAGATACGCAGTATTTT
j_gene: TRBJ1-2; abundance: NA; d_gene: NA; v_gene: TRBV7-9; CDR3aa: CASSWVMGANYGYTF; CDR3nt: TGTGCCAGCAGCTGGGTCATGGGGGCTAACTATGGCTACACCTTC
j_gene: TRBJ1-5; abundance: NA; d_gene: TRBD1; v_gene: TRBV7-9; CDR3aa: CASSPDRVQPQHF; CDR3nt: TGTGCCAGCAGCCCCGACAGGGTCCAGCCCCAGCATTTT
j_gene: TRBJ2-7; abundance: once; d_gene: NA; v_gene: TRBV29-1; CDR3aa: CSVRGVDEQYF; CDR3nt: TGCAGCGTCCGTGGAGTCGACGAGCAGTACTTC
j_gene: TRBJ2-2; abundance: NA; d_gene: TRBD1; v_gene: TRBV9; CDR3aa: CASNYGTGYTGELFF; CDR3nt: TGTGCCAGCAATTACGGGACAGGGTACACCGGGGAGCTGTTTTTT
j_gene: TRBJ2-7; abundance: NA; d_gene: NA; v_gene: TRBV16; CDR3aa: CASSQSDTYEQYF; CDR3nt: TGTGCCAGCAGCCAATCTGATACCTACGAGCAGTACTTC
j_gene: TRBJ1-1; abundance: NA; d_gene: NA; v_gene: TRBV6-1; CDR3aa: CASSEGDYRTEAFF; CDR3nt: TGTGCCAGCAGTGAAGGAGATTACAGGACTGAAGCTTTCTTT
j_gene: TRBJ1-5; abundance: NA; d_gene: NA; v_gene: TRBV3-1/TRBV3-2; CDR3aa: CASSQEGGGNQPQHF; CDR3nt: TGTGCCAGCAGCCAAGAAGGGGGTGGCAATCAGCCCCAGCATTTT
j_gene: TRBJ1-2; abundance: NA; d_gene: NA; v_gene: TRBV2; CDR3aa: CASSELIYGYTF; CDR3nt: TGTGCCAGCAGTGAGCTTATCTATGGCTACACCTTC
j_gene: TRBJ2-5; abundance: NA; d_gene: NA; v_gene: TRBV7-9; CDR3aa: CASSPRYGYQETQYF; CDR3nt: TGTGCCAGCAGCCCACGATATGGGTACCAAGAGACCCAGTACTTC
j_gene: TRBJ1-6; abundance: NA; d_gene: TRBD1; v_gene: TRBV19; CDR3aa: CASRTLTGGPSPLHF; CDR3nt: TGTGCCAGCCGGACCCTAACAGGGGGGCCTTCACCCCTCCACTTT
j_gene: TRBJ1-2; abundance: NA; d_gene: TRBD1; v_gene: TRBV5-1; CDR3aa: CASRYRGNYGYTF; CDR3nt: TGCGCCAGCAGGTACAGGGGGAACTATGGCTACACCTTC
j_gene: TRBJ1-1; abundance: NA; d_gene: NA; v_gene: TRBV12-3/TRBV12-4; CDR3aa: CASTLGETREAFF; CDR3nt: TGTGCCAGCACCTTAGGGGAAACCCGTGAAGCTTTCTTT
j_gene: TRBJ1-2; abundance: NA; d_gene: NA; v_gene: TRBV10-3; CDR3aa: CAISERVGYTF; CDR3nt: TGTGCCATCAGTGAGCGGGTTGGCTACACCTTC
j_gene: TRBJ1-2; abundance: NA; d_gene: NA; v_gene: TRBV3-1/TRBV3-2; CDR3aa: CASSQVAGTNGYTF; CDR3nt: TGTGCCAGCAGCCAAGTTGCAGGGACCAATGGCTACACCTTC
j_gene: TRBJ1-4; abundance: NA; d_gene: TRBD1; v_gene: TRBV2; CDR3aa: CASRATGDEKLFF; CDR3nt: TGTGCCAGCAGGGCGACAGGGGATGAAAAACTGTTTTTT
j_gene: TRBJ2-7; abundance: NA; d_gene: NA; v_gene: TRBV29-1; CDR3aa: CSVGLRRGPSYEQYF; CDR3nt: TGCAGCGTTGGGTTACGGAGGGGGCCATCCTACGAGCAGTACTTC
j_gene: TRBJ2-7; abundance: NA; d_gene: NA; v_gene: TRBV11-2; CDR3aa: CASSLRVREQYF; CDR3nt: TGTGCCAGCAGCTTACGGGTCAGGGAGCAGTACTTC
j_gene: TRBJ2-2; abundance: NA; d_gene: NA; v_gene: TRBV14; CDR3aa: CASSSRGYANTGELFF; CDR3nt: TGTGCCAGCAGCTCGCGGGGTTATGCGAACACCGGGGAGCTGTTTTTT
j_gene: TRBJ1-2; abundance: NA; d_gene: NA; v_gene: TRBV2; CDR3aa: CAIPGVGGYGYTF; CDR3nt: TGTGCCATCCCCGGCGTGGGGGGATATGGCTACACCTTC
j_gene: TRBJ1-2; abundance: NA; d_gene: TRBD1; v_gene: TRBV5-1; CDR3aa: CASSLAPSGGGYGYTF; CDR3nt: TGCGCCAGCAGCCTAGCCCCGTCAGGGGGCGGTTATGGCTACACCTTC
j_gene: TRBJ2-6; abundance: NA; d_gene: NA; v_gene: TRBV19; CDR3aa: CASSIDLGSGANVLTF; CDR3nt: TGTGCCAGTAGTATAGATCTAGGGTCCGGGGCCAACGTCCTGACTTTC
j_gene: TRBJ1-2; abundance: NA; d_gene: NA; v_gene: TRBV3-1/TRBV3-2; CDR3aa: CASSLLTGSSGTDYGYTF; CDR3nt: TGTGCCAGCAGCCTTTTAACCGGATCTTCCGGGACGGATTATGGCTACACCTTC
j_gene: TRBJ2-2; abundance: NA; d_gene: NA; v_gene: TRBV6-5; CDR3aa: CASSKNTGELFF; CDR3nt: TGTGCCAGCAGTAAGAACACCGGGGAGCTGTTTTTT
j_gene: TRBJ2-2; abundance: NA; d_gene: NA; v_gene: TRBV18; CDR3aa: CASSRMDTNTGELFF; CDR3nt: TGTGCCAGCTCACGGATGGACACGAACACCGGGGAGCTGTTTTTT
j_gene: TRBJ2-7; abundance: NA; d_gene: NA; v_gene: TRBV30; CDR3aa: CAWSDGSEQYF; CDR3nt: TGTGCCTGGAGTGACGGGAGCGAGCAGTACTTC
j_gene: TRBJ2-2; abundance: NA; d_gene: TRBD1; v_gene: TRBV19; CDR3aa: CASSILVGQGETGELFF; CDR3nt: TGTGCCAGTAGTATTTTAGTGGGACAGGGAGAAACCGGGGAGCTGTTTTTT
j_gene: TRBJ1-5; abundance: NA; d_gene: NA; v_gene: TRBV7-2; CDR3aa: CASSLRKEWPQHF; CDR3nt: TGTGCCAGCAGCTTGAGGAAGGAATGGCCCCAGCATTTT
j_gene: TRBJ1-5; abundance: once; d_gene: NA; v_gene: TRBV19; CDR3aa: CASSMFATNQPQHF; CDR3nt: TGTGCCAGTAGTATGTTTGCGACAAATCAGCCCCAGCATTTT
j_gene: TRBJ2-2; abundance: NA; d_gene: NA; v_gene: TRBV7-2; CDR3aa: CASSFAAPSTGELFF; CDR3nt: TGTGCCAGCAGCTTTGCCGCCCCGAGCACCGGGGAGCTGTTTTTT
j_gene: TRBJ1-1; abundance: NA; d_gene: NA; v_gene: TRBV6-5; CDR3aa: CASSYTRAAEAFF; CDR3nt: TGTGCCAGCAGTTACACGAGGGCCGCTGAAGCTTTCTTT
j_gene: TRBJ2-2; abundance: once; d_gene: NA; v_gene: TRBV5-5; CDR3aa: CASSRRGRDTGELFF; CDR3nt: TGTGCCAGCAGCCGACGGGGTAGGGACACCGGGGAGCTGTTTTTT
j_gene: TRBJ1-2; abundance: NA; d_gene: TRBD1; v_gene: TRBV5-5; CDR3aa: CASSLGMTGGAGGYTF; CDR3nt: TGTGCCAGCAGCCTTGGGATGACAGGGGGCGCAGGGGGCTACACCTTC
j_gene: TRBJ2-5; abundance: NA; d_gene: NA; v_gene: TRBV27; CDR3aa: CASSSLGEETQYF; CDR3nt: TGTGCCAGCAGTTCGCTGGGGGAAGAGACCCAGTACTTC
j_gene: TRBJ2-1; abundance: NA; d_gene: TRBD1; v_gene: TRBV6-5; CDR3aa: CASAGGPYNEQFF; CDR3nt: TGTGCCAGCGCAGGGGGACCCTACAATGAGCAGTTCTTC
j_gene: TRBJ1-1; abundance: once; d_gene: TRBD1; v_gene: TRBV6-5; CDR3aa: CASRSGGGSEAFF; CDR3nt: TGTGCCAGTAGGTCAGGGGGAGGGAGTGAAGCTTTCTTT
j_gene: TRBJ1-2; abundance: few; d_gene: NA; v_gene: TRBV21-1; CDR3aa: CASSKDGQGAYGYTF; CDR3nt: TGTGCCAGCAGCAAAGACGGGCAGGGGGCCTATGGCTACACCTTC
j_gene: TRBJ1-2; abundance: NA; d_gene: NA; v_gene: TRBV20-1; CDR3aa: CSARGWGFHF; CDR3nt: TGCAGTGCTAGAGGCTGGGGATTCCACTTC
j_gene: TRBJ1-1; abundance: NA; d_gene: NA; v_gene: TRBV13; CDR3aa: CASSSGTTEAFF; CDR3nt: TGTGCCAGCAGCTCGGGCACCACTGAAGCTTTCTTT
j_gene: TRBJ2-3; abundance: NA; d_gene: NA; v_gene: TRBV4-1; CDR3aa: CASSQDRTGISLGDTQYF; CDR3nt: TGCGCCAGCAGCCAAGATAGAACGGGCATCTCTTTAGGAGATACGCAGTATTTT
j_gene: TRBJ2-6; abundance: NA; d_gene: NA; v_gene: TRBV5-1; CDR3aa: CASRRSSGANVLTF; CDR3nt: TGCGCCAGCAGGCGTAGCTCTGGGGCCAACGTCCTGACTTTC
j_gene: TRBJ1-3; abundance: NA; d_gene: TRBD1; v_gene: TRBV2; CDR3aa: CASSDPGQGSGNTIYF; CDR3nt: TGTGCCAGCAGTGATCCGGGACAGGGGTCAGGAAACACCATATATTTT